The clone carrying this TCR beta chain was recorded a few times. Its antigen is not known. The record originates from a study of blood T cells in healthy people across ages. Overall study results and limits: No conclusive comparison of naive versus antigen-experienced cells was possible with unsorted PBMCs.

Each individual donor underwent a draw of approximately 9.6 milliliters of peripheral blood. V was cut by 5 bases and J by 1 base, with 13 bases left in between. Germline CDR1 reads MGHRA; CDR2 reads YSYEKL. The CDR3 covers 15 residues. Combining a sample-barcoded 5' primer with a J-beta primer mix, a second PCR ran for roughly 7 to 12 cycles. Per sample, CDR3-containing paired-end reads numbered at least 2.5 million. TCRdb re-called the 5' RACE reads with MiXCR, one entry per CDR3 protein. The table shows about 1.1 million distinct CDR3 sequences, with roughly two fifths occurring only once. The clonotype comes from a young man in good health. The sample comprised blood. The V call is TRBV4-1, the J call TRBJ2-3; a possible D gene is TRBD2 (5 bases). CDR3 in amino acids: CASSSSIGGTDTQYF. In DNA form, the CDR3 reads TGCGCCAGCAGCTCCTCCATCGGGGGCACAGATACGCAGTATTTT.